The entry that follows covers one TCR beta chain sequence. Its antigen remains unidentified. These data originate in a study of beta chain features in type 1 diabetes. General study findings and limits: High-TCR-expressing cells could be over-represented by cDNA sequencing. For Type 1 diabetes patients, all four CD4+ subsets carried TCRB CDR3s that were moderately but significantly shorter.

The authors took one heparinised blood draw, averaging roughly 100 mL, from each donor. CDR1 LNHNV and CDR2 YYDKDF come from the germline V gene (reference sequence). There are 13 residues in the CDR3. Trimming pared 1 base from V and 9 bases from J, leaving 11 bases between. Expressed TCRB transcripts were sequenced, since all the RNA that had been isolated was reverse transcribed. Data came from immunoSEQ multiplex PCR; TCRdb stores just in-frame clones and leaves some out. The repertoire holds a few hundred thousand clones, with 9.6% as singletons. The chain is built from TRBV15 and TRBJ2-3; D might be TRBD1 (6 bases). Sequenced: central memory CD4+ T cells from blood. This clonotype originated in a man aged 25-45 years with type 1 diabetes. DNA for the CDR3: TGTGCCACCAGCAGAGTTGGGGGCGAGACGCAGTATTTT. Translating it yields CATSRVGGETQYF.